Below, 19 T cell receptor beta chains from the same sample are listed, as sequenced in a study of shared clonotypes between healthy human individuals. Generated by immunoSEQ multiplex PCR, the TCRdb table keeps only in-frame clones and is missing some. The sample yields around 990,000 clones, around 77% seen once. The sample comprised memory CD4+ T cells from PBMCs. Subset reported: CD45RA-negative fraction. Receptor source: a man between 18 and 35 years old in good health. Some clones in this sample may be carry-over from other donors' samples.

J is TRBJ1-2 and V is TRBV30, with D tentatively TRBD1 (6 bases). V was shortened by 3 bases and J by 6 bases, with 14 bases between the two germline ends. The CDR3 spans 13 residues. Germline-derived CDR1 and CDR2 are GTSNPN and SVGIG (reference sequence). Here the CDR3 DNA reads TGTGCCTGGAGGCCCGCGGGGGCCAATGGCTACACCTTC. Its translation is CAWRPAGANGYTF.

This clone was detected only a few times. V usage is TRBV6-1 and J usage is TRBJ2-7; D is perhaps TRBD1 (5 bases). Germline CDR1 is MNHNS and CDR2 is SASEGT. With 0 bases removed from V and 6 bases from J, the gap between germline ends came to 12 bases. The CDR3 runs 14 residues. The CDR3 DNA is TGTGCCAGCAGTGAAGCGAACAGGAGAGGCGAGCAGTACTTC. Amino acids: CASSEANRRGEQYF.

The rearrangement links TRBV4-2 to TRBJ2-3, with a tentative D call TRBD2 (6 bases). With 5 bases removed from V and 0 bases from J, the gap between germline ends came to 9 bases. The CDR3 runs to 14 residues. Germline V CDR1 and CDR2: LGHNA, YNFKEQ. The CDR3 bases are TGTGCCAGCAGCTCCGGGACTAGCACAGATACGCAGTATTTT. Amino acids: CASSSGTSTDTQYF.

This chain connects TRBV5-6 to TRBJ1-4; D is unresolved. CDR3 length equals 13 residues. Germline assignment: CDR1 SGHDT and CDR2 YYEEEE. V was clipped by 2 bases and J by 8 bases, with 10 bases between them. The CDR3 is CASSFGVREKLFF. For the CDR3, the DNA is TGTGCCAGCAGCTTCGGGGTACGGGAAAAACTGTTTTTT.

This chain connects TRBV7-9 to TRBJ2-1, with 8 bases matching TRBD2. Germline lookup yields CDR1 SEHNR and CDR2 FQNEAQ (reference sequence). V was clipped by 4 bases and J by 3 bases; unmatched bases: 5. The CDR3 consists of 15 residues. The CDR3 sequence is CASSSGGNLYNEQFF. As DNA, the CDR3 is TGTGCCAGCAGCTCGGGAGGGAATCTCTACAATGAGCAGTTCTTC.

The gene calls are TRBV30 and TRBJ2-1; D is undetermined. Germline lookup yields CDR1 GTSNPN and CDR2 SVGIG (reference sequence). The CDR3 totals 13 residues. Trimming took off 0 bases at V and 5 bases at J, with 8 bases between the two ends. The CDR3 nucleotides read TGTGCCTGGAGTGTAAACTTTGACAATGAGCAGTTCTTC. Translated: CAWSVNFDNEQFF.

This clone has ten or more counts. The sample contains more than one DNA sequence encoding this CDR3. V usage is TRBV28 and J usage is TRBJ2-7; TRBD2 matches 13 bases. CDR3 size: 14 residues. Trimming at V came to 7 bases and at J to 5 bases, leaving 5 bases not matched to a gene. CDR1 and CDR2 from the germline V gene are MDHEN and SYDVKM. The CDR3 DNA reads TGTGCCAGCACCCCCGGGACTAGCGGGAACGAGCAGTACTTC. This encodes CASTPGTSGNEQYF. The whole variable domain, remainder taken from reference TRBV28 and TRBJ2-7, is DVKVTQSSRYLVKRTGEKVFLECVQDMDHENMFWYRQDPGLGLRLIYFSYDVKMKEKGDIPEGYSVSREKKERFSLILESASTNQTSMYLCASTPGTSGNEQYFGPGTRLTVT.

Remarks on this clone: Different DNA sequences within this sample yield the same CDR3. The chain uses TRBV6-1 and TRBJ2-5; D may correspond to TRBD1 or TRBD2 (6 bases each). The V end was cut by 6 bases, the J end by 5 bases, with 7 bases between. The CDR3 covers 11 residues. The germline gives CDR1 MNHNS, CDR2 SASEGT. This CDR3 reads CASRGGETQYF. Written as DNA, the CDR3 is TGTGCCAGCAGAGGGGGGGAGACCCAGTACTTC.

V and J are TRBV5-4 and TRBJ1-4; a weak D match, TRBD1 (5 bases). CDR1 is SGHNT, CDR2 YYREEE, per germline (reference sequence). The CDR3 has 15 amino acids. V lost 4 bases and J lost 5, with 15 bases in between. The CDR3 reads CASSPQGRENEKLFF. The DNA of the CDR3 is TGTGCCAGCAGCCCTCAGGGCAGGGAGAATGAAAAACTGTTTTTT.

The CDR3 nucleotides read TGTGCCAGCAGTTCTCAGCAGTATAGCAATCAGCCCCAGCATTTT. It encodes CASSSQQYSNQPQHF. The chain has TRBV2 and TRBJ1-5; D not resolved. Trimming took 5 bases from V and 0 from J, leaving 11 bases between them. The germline CDR1 and CDR2 sequences are SNHLY and FYNNEI. The CDR3 runs to 15 residues.

A remark on this clone: A far larger clone is only one base removed, so a read error is likely. The identical CDR3 is also encoded by other nucleotide sequences in the sample. This chain links TRBV28 with TRBJ1-5; D call uncertain. The V gene lost 2 bases and the J gene lost 5 bases, with 13 bases spanning the gap. This CDR3 comprises 15 residues. Looked up from germline, CDR1 is MDHEN and CDR2 is SYDVKM. CDR3 DNA: TGTGCCAGCAGTTTAGGCGGCGTGGGTGATCAGCCCCAGCATTTT. This translates into CASSLGGVGDQPQHF.

Worth noting for this clone: This sample also contains other DNA sequences that code for the same CDR3. V usage is TRBV18 and J usage is TRBJ1-1, with 7 bases that match TRBD1. This CDR3 is 14 amino acids long. Trimming at V came to 2 bases and at J to 1 base, leaving 1 base not matched to a gene. Germline V CDR1 and CDR2: KGHSH, LQKENI. The CDR3 DNA reads TGTGCCAGCTCACCAGGACAGGCGAACACTGAAGCTTTCTTT. This codes for CASSPGQANTEAFF.

This clone was observed once. V is TRBV6-5 and J is TRBJ2-7; 8 positions agree with TRBD1. Per the germline V gene, CDR1 is MNHEY and CDR2 is SVGAGI. The CDR3 sequence is 14 residues long. V lost 0 bases to trimming and J lost 6 bases; unmatched junction nucleotides: 4. CDR3 nucleotide sequence: TGTGCCAGCAGTTACTCGGCAGGGGGCATCGAGCAGTACTTC. Translated, it gives CASSYSAGGIEQYF.

The V call is TRBV19, the J call TRBJ2-2, with D hard to call. V was clipped by 8 bases and J by 6 bases, with 13 bases between them. The CDR3 sequence is 13 residues long. From germline, CDR1 is LNHDA and CDR2 SQIVND (reference sequence). The CDR3 bases are TGTGCCAGTCGACCGATCGGGCCCGGGGAGCTGTTTTTT. This translates into CASRPIGPGELFF.

In regard to this clone: The same CDR3 also results from other DNA sequences found in this sample. V and J are TRBV6-6 and TRBJ2-1; D is uncertain. This CDR3 contains 12 residues. Germline lookup yields CDR1 MNHNY and CDR2 SVGAGI (reference sequence). V was shortened by 6 bases and J by 5 bases, with 8 bases between the two germline ends. The CDR3 here is CASSPGNNEQFF. The CDR3 coding sequence is TGTGCCAGCAGCCCCGGTAACAATGAGCAGTTCTTC.

The chain has TRBV28 and TRBJ1-5, with D maybe TRBD1 (6 bases). CDR1 MDHEN and CDR2 SYDVKM come from the germline V gene. V lost 3 bases and J 7 bases, leaving 13 bases between the germline ends. The CDR3 runs to 14 residues. CDR3 in amino acids: CASSFAGDGQPQHF. The CDR3 DNA follows: TGTGCCAGCAGTTTTGCAGGGGACGGACAGCCCCAGCATTTT.

CDR3 region: CASSVGSNYNEQFF. CDR3 bases: TGTGCCAGCAGCGTAGGCTCCAACTACAATGAGCAGTTCTTC. V usage is TRBV9 and J usage is TRBJ2-1; D gene ambiguous. The V end lost 0 bases, the J end lost 3 bases, and 7 bases lay between the germline ends. The CDR3 has 14 residues. In germline, CDR1 is SGDLS, CDR2 YYNGEE.

The rearrangement joins TRBV5-5 to TRBJ1-2, with D maybe TRBD1 (5 bases). The V end lost 4 bases, the J end lost 7 bases, and 29 bases lay between the germline ends. The germline V gene has CDR1 SGHKS and CDR2 YYEKEE (reference sequence). The CDR3 runs 18 residues. The CDR3 DNA reads as TGTGCCAGCAGCGATTTAAATTGGTCCTCCGGGGCGTTCGGTGGCTACACCTTC. Its translation is CASSDLNWSSGAFGGYTF.

The chain uses TRBV28 and TRBJ2-5; 9 nucleotides align to TRBD2. The CDR3 extends over 14 amino acids. The V gene end was trimmed by 8 bases and the J gene end by 6 bases; junction bases not matched to a gene: 10. Germline lookup yields CDR1 MDHEN and CDR2 SYDVKM. The CDR3 DNA sequence: TGTGCCAGCGCGAGCGGGGGGCTGAGGAAGACCCAGTACTTC. Amino acids: CASASGGLRKTQYF.